Given below is one T cell receptor (beta chain) in context. Its antigen has not been determined. No much larger clone exists at a distance of one base, and base qualities are not known. This specimen belongs to a study of blood T cell repertoires in COVID-19 (dated by TCRdb to 2019 to 2021). With respect to the entire study: Collaborator samples came from the United States, Italy and Spain and covered acute and convalescent phases of COVID-19. The material from the prospective study consisted of cDNA or gDNA derived from T cells, B-cell-depleted T cells, or PBMCs. Deeply sampled blood TCRbeta repertoires from subjects exposed to, actively infected with, or recovered from COVID-19 were included in the dataset. The repertoires were made available in a free public database intended to serve as a resource for research on the immune response to SARS-CoV-2. The samples were drawn from the first 160 participants of the ongoing ImmuneRACE study and from roughly 1,300 subjects provided by 6 global collaborators. The sample metadata nearly always contained a de-identified subject ID, COVID-19 status, age in years and sex. Where available, HLA class I and class II types were taken from metadata supplied by the sample provider and were not determined by assay-based typing.

Each collaborating institution followed its own protocols to collect whole blood in K2EDTA tubes. Collaborator samples were shipped for TCRbeta analysis as frozen whole blood, isolated PBMCs, or DNA extracted from either sample type. General study outcomes and caveats: The quantity of clinical and demographic metadata differed by source and by participant and was supplied without curation.

TCRbeta CDR3 regions were amplified from genomic DNA using the immunoSEQ Assay, a bias-controlled multiplex PCR. For the original study's pipeline: The number of nucleated cells in each sample was estimated from the amplification of reference gene primers within the assay. To quantify the absolute abundance of each unique TCRbeta CDR3 rearrangement, sequence reads were collapsed and filtered. Productive Simpson clonality was computed per sample as the square root of Simpson's diversity index over productive rearrangements. The source is immuneACCESS, and TCRdb retained only in-frame sequences with V and J called. Part of the clones is not carried over; for the studies checked, unresolved V genes explain less than half of this, and the remainder is unexplained. V and J calls and clone size are as listed in that table; D and trimming were resolved from the DNA. In all, the sample holds some 140,000 clones, and 88% of those were seen once. About 2% of the sample belongs to the ten largest clones.

Trimming takes 10 bases off V and 4 bases off J; junction bases not matched to a gene: 10. The germline V gene (reference sequence) gives CDR1 as MNHNY and CDR2 as SVGAGI. The CDR3 contains 14 residues, cysteine and phenylalanine counted. Only CDR3 DNA is held: 42 bases, read in frame from base 1. Recombination connected TRBV6-6 to TRBJ1-3; TRBD1 agrees with 7 junctional bases. The sequence derives from a man between 65 and 80 years old with active COVID-19. Sequenced: peripheral blood. Read as DNA, the sequence is TGTGCCACCGCAACGGGACAGTCAGGAAACACCATATATTTT. Translated, this gives CATATGQSGNTIYF.